The clone carrying this TCR beta chain was found a few times. Its antigen is unidentified. Unique molecular identifiers were incorporated into the prepared TCRbeta library. Using its own MiXCR run on the PCR reads, TCRdb lists one record per CDR3 protein. The data show 300,000 to 400,000 distinct CDR3 sequences, about a sixth seen once. The record originates from a study of T-cell reconstitution after alpha-beta-depleted transplantation in children. This CDR3 is built from 14 residues. Per germline, CDR1 LNHNV and CDR2 YYDKDF (reference sequence). V was shortened by 1 base and J by 4 bases, with 10 bases between the two germline ends. The study, taken as a whole, reports: T-cell counts and diversity at one year post-transplant came mainly from newly produced T cells. Several patients had high TCRbeta diversity at day 60; it came from surviving recipient T cells and thymic progenitors.

This chain uses TRBV15 with TRBJ2-5; no clear D. This clonotype was obtained from a male patient between 2 and 10 years old who had a stem cell transplant for acute lymphoblastic leukemia, so the T cells may come from the graft donor. The starting material was PBMCs, mostly from graft donor cells, obtained 360 days after TCRalphabeta/CD19-depleted stem cell transplant. The CDR3 is CATSRGAEGETQYF. The CDR3 DNA reads as TGTGCCACCAGCAGAGGTGCAGAAGGAGAGACCCAGTACTTC.